This TCR beta chain originates from a study of cytomegalovirus exposure and HLA in healthy donors. The overall study: A subsequent analysis reported that the 100 to 150 validation repertoires were produced on the same platform that had also been used for the roughly 700 first-cohort repertoires. Broader study findings: Cytomegalovirus status was reportedly diagnosed by the classifier with high specificity and sensitivity. Across donors, most TCRs were seen rarely, yet some public ones were widespread. In vitro testing confirmed a few CMV-associated chains as specific for CMV antigens.

Trimming cost V 8 bases and J 7 bases; bases outside gene matches: 5. The CDR3 consists of 11 residues. Per germline, CDR1 DFQATT and CDR2 SNEGSKA (reference sequence). Points on this clone: What it binds is not known.

Profiling relied on immunoSEQ multiplex PCR, and the TCRdb table lists in-frame clones only, not all of them. Of approximately 82,000 clones in the sample, approximately 93% were seen once. The V and J genes are TRBV20-1 and TRBJ1-2, with 9 bases identical to TRBD1. This TCR was recovered from a man between 18 and 29 years old in good health and CMV-seronegative. Specimen: PBMCs. The CDR3 region is CSSRTGVGYTF. The CDR3 coding sequence is TGCAGTAGCAGGACAGGGGTTGGCTACACCTTC.